The present T cell receptor beta chain was sequenced within a study of blood T cell repertoires in COVID-19. In the study overall: Sites in the United States, Italy and Spain provided acute and convalescent COVID-19 samples. Sources were T cells, B-cell-depleted T cells, or PBMCs; the material itself was cDNA or gDNA.

The CDR3 covers 15 residues. Germline CDR1 is KGHSH and CDR2 is LQKENI. With 2 bases clipped from V and 3 bases from J, the junction kept 7 bases outside the gene matches. Per the authors' pipeline: Scientists estimated how many nucleated cells there were by amplifying reference gene primers. The repertoire was sequenced with immunoSEQ multiplex PCR; TCRdb's copy has only in-frame clones and lacks some. V and J calls and clone size are copied from that table; D and trimming were computed from the DNA. The sample gives fewer than 150,000 clones, approximately 85% of which show up once; about 13% is in the top ten.

This receptor was obtained from a human donor in a cohort sampled during active COVID-19. This rearrangement joins TRBV18 to TRBJ2-7, with 7 bases identical to TRBD2. The source material was peripheral blood. The CDR3 coding sequence is TGTGCCAGCTCACCATTCGGGGGGACGGGCTACGAGCAGTACTTC. Protein: CASSPFGGTGYEQYF. Complete variable domain (other parts from reference TRBV18 and TRBJ2-7): NAGVMQNPRHLVRRRGQEARLRCSPMKGHSHVYWYRQLPEEGLKFMVYLQKENIIDESGMPKERFSAEFPKEGPSILRIQQVVRGDSAAYFCASSPFGGTGYEQYFGPGTRLTVT.